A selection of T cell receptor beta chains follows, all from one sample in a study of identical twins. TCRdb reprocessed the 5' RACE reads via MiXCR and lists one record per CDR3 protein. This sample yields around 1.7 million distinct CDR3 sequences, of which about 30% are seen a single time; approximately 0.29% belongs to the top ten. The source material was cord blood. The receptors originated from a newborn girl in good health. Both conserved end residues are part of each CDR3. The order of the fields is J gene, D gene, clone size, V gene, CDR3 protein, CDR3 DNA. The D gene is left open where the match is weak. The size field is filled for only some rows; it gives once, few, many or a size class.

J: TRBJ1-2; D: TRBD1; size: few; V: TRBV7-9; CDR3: CASSRAPGTEDSYSGYTF; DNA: TGTGCCAGCAGCCGGGCACCAGGGACAGAGGACTCCTATTCCGGCTACACCTTC
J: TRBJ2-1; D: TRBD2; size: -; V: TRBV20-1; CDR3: CSALFLAGGGNEQFF; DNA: TGCAGTGCCCTTTTTCTAGCGGGAGGGGGGAATGAGCAGTTCTTC
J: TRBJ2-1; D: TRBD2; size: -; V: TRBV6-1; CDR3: CASSQLAGGPFSYNEQFF; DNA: TGTGCCAGCAGCCAACTAGCGGGGGGGCCATTTTCCTACAATGAGCAGTTCTTC
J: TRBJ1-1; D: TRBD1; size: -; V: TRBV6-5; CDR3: CASSYSGRGYTEAFF; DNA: TGTGCCAGCAGTTACTCGGGCAGGGGGTACACTGAAGCTTTCTTT
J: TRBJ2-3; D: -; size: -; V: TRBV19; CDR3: CASSIDLGTDTQYF; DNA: TGTGCCAGTAGTATAGACCTGGGCACAGATACGCAGTATTTT
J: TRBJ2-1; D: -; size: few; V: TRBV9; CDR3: CASSLHREQETQFF; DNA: TGTGCCAGCAGCCTCCACCGGGAGCAAGAGACCCAGTTCTTC
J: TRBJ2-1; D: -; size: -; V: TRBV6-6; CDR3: CASSRDKEQFF; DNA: TGTGCCAGTTCCCGGGACAAAGAGCAGTTCTTC
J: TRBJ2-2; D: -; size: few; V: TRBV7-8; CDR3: CASSKNTGELFF; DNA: TGTGCCAGCAGCAAAAACACCGGGGAGCTGTTTTTT
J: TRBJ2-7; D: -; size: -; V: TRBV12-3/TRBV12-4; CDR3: CASSFLLNYNEQYF; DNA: TGTGCCAGCAGTTTTCTCCTAAACTACAATGAGCAGTACTTC
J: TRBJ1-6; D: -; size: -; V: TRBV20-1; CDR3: CSASIRGIRSPLHF; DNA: TGCAGTGCTAGTATACGGGGGATAAGGTCACCCCTCCACTTT
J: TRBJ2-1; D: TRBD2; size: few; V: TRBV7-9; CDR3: CASSAPWAGDPHEQFF; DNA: TGTGCCAGCAGCGCCCCTTGGGCGGGAGACCCACATGAGCAGTTCTTC
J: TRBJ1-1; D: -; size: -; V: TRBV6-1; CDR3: CASTVTQNTEAFF; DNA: TGTGCCAGCACCGTAACGCAGAACACTGAAGCTTTCTTT
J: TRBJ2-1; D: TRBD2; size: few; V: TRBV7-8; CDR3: CASRTTSGGYNEQFF; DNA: TGTGCCAGCAGAACAACTAGCGGGGGATACAATGAGCAGTTCTTC
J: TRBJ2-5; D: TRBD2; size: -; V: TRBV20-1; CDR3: CSARAFRASGKAYNEQYF; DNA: TGCAGTGCTAGAGCGTTTAGGGCTAGCGGGAAAGCCTACAATGAGCAGTACTTC
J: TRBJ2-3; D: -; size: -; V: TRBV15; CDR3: CATSRVGEPSTDTQYF; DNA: TGTGCCACCAGCAGAGTGGGGGAACCAAGCACAGATACGCAGTATTTT
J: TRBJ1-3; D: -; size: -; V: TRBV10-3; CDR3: CAIAATVSGNAIYF; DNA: TGTGCCATCGCCGCGACAGTCTCTGGAAACGCCATATATTTT
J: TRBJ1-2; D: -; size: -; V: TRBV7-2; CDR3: CASSPGHRNYGYTF; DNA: TGTGCCAGCAGCCCGGGACACCGTAACTATGGCTACACCTTC
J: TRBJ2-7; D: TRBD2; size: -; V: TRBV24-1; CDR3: CATSAPGGRRGLYF; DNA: TGTGCCACCAGTGCCCCGGGAGGGCGTCGGGGGTTGTACTTC
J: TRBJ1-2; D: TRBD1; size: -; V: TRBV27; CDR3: CASRPSGGLGYTF; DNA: TGTGCCAGCAGGCCCTCAGGGGGCCTTGGCTACACCTTC
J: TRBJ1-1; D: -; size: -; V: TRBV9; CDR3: CASSPSPGNTEAFF; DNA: TGTGCCAGCAGCCCTTCCCCAGGGAACACTGAAGCTTTCTTT
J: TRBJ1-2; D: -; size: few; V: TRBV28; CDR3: CASSSTFDKSRNYGYTF; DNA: TGTGCCAGCAGTTCCACCTTTGACAAGTCCCGAAACTATGGCTACACCTTC
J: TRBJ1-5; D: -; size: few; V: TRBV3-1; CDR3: CASSQGAKDQPQHF; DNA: TGTGCCAGCAGCCAAGGGGCTAAGGATCAGCCCCAGCATTTT
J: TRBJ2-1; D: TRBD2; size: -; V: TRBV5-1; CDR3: CASSLPLAGGNEQFF; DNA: TGCGCCAGCAGCTTGCCCTTAGCGGGAGGAAATGAGCAGTTCTTC
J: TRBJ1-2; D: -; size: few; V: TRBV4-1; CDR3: CASSQGLDYGYTF; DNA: TGCGCCAGCAGCCAGGGGTTAGACTATGGCTACACCTTC
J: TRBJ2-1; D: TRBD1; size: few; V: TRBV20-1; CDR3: CSATETGPYNEQFF; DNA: TGCAGTGCTACGGAGACAGGGCCCTACAATGAGCAGTTCTTC
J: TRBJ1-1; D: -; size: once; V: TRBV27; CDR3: CASSSLTTEAFF; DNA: TGTGCCAGCAGTTCCCTTACGACTGAAGCTTTCTTT
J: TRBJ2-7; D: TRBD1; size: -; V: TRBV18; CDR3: CASSPGQSLVEYF; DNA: TGTGCCAGCTCACCGGGACAGAGCCTGGTGGAGTACTTC
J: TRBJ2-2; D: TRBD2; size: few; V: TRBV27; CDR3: CASSLPAGGPGELFF; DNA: TGTGCCAGCAGTTTGCCAGCGGGAGGGCCCGGGGAGCTGTTTTTT
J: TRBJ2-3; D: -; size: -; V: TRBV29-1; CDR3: CSVGAGLTSTDTQYF; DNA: TGCAGCGTGGGGGCGGGACTCACTAGCACAGATACGCAGTATTTT
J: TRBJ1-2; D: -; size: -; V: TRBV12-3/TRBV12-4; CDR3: CASSSRTAPVGYTF; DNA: TGTGCCAGCAGTTCCCGGACAGCCCCCGTCGGCTACACCTTC
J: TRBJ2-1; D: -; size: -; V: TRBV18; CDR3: CASSPGPTCNEQFF; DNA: TGTGCCAGCTCACCTGGACCTACCTGCAATGAGCAGTTCTTC
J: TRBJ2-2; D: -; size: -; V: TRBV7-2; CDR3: CASSTRETGELFF; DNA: TGTGCCAGCAGCACCCGGGAAACCGGGGAGCTGTTTTTT
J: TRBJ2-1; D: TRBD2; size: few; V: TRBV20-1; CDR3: CSARGASGRNNEQFF; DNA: TGCAGTGCTAGGGGGGCTAGCGGGAGAAACAATGAGCAGTTCTTC
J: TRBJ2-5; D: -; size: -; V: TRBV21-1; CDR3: CASSKSQGADQDEQYF; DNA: TGTGCCAGCAGCAAATCACAGGGGGCGGACCAGGATGAGCAGTACTTC
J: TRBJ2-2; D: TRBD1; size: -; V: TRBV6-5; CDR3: CASIHTGANTGELFF; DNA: TGCGCCAGCATCCATACAGGGGCGAACACCGGGGAGCTGTTTTTT
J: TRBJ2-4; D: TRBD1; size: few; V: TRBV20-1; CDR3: CSARAGTAQNIQYF; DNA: TGCAGTGCTAGAGCCGGGACAGCCCAAAACATTCAGTACTTC
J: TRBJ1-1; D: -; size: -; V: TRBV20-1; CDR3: CSAPQGNTEAFF; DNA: TGCAGTGCTCCTCAGGGGAACACTGAAGCTTTCTTT
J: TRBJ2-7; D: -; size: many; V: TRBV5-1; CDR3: CASSLDKALEQYF; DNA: TGCGCCAGCAGCTTGGATAAGGCTCTCGAGCAGTACTTC
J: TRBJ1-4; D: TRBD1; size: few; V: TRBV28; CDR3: CASSLWGDRGQEEKLFF; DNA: TGTGCCAGCAGTTTATGGGGGGACAGGGGGCAGGAGGAAAAACTGTTTTTT
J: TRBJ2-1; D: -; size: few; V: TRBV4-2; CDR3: CASSQEDQPLWGLYNEQFF; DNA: TGTGCCAGCAGCCAAGAGGACCAGCCCCTATGGGGCCTCTACAATGAGCAGTTCTTC
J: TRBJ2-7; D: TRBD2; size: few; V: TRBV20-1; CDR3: CSARDGTSGSEQYF; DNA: TGCAGTGCTAGAGATGGGACTAGCGGGAGCGAGCAGTACTTC
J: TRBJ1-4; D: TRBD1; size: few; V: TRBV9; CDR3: CASSVRDRDEKLFF; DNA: TGTGCCAGCAGCGTACGGGACAGGGATGAAAAACTGTTTTTT
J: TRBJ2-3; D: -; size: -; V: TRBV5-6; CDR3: CASSLVAYTDTQYF; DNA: TGTGCCAGCAGCTTGGTGGCTTACACAGATACGCAGTATTTT
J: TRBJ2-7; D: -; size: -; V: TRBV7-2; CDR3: CASSYISSYEQYF; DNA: TGTGCCAGCAGCTACATCAGCTCCTACGAGCAGTACTTC
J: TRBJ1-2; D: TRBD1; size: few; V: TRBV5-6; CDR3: CASSREPGQRKNPNYGYTF; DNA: TGTGCCAGCAGCCGAGAACCGGGACAGCGAAAGAACCCTAACTATGGCTACACCTTC
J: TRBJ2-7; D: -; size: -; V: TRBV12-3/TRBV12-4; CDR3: CASSPEDLYEQYF; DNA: TGTGCCAGCAGCCCCGAAGACTTATACGAGCAGTACTTC
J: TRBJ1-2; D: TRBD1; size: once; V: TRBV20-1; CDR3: CSAGTGNGYTF; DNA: TGCAGTGCTGGGACAGGGAATGGCTACACCTTC
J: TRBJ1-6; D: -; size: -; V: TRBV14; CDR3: CASSRPGTVNNSPLHF; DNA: TGTGCCAGCAGCCGACCCGGGACGGTGAATAATTCACCCCTCCACTTT
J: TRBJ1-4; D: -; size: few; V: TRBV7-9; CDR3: CASSLVGGFNEKLFF; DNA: TGTGCCAGCAGCTTAGTGGGGGGCTTCAATGAAAAACTGTTTTTT
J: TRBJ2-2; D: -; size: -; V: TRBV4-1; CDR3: CAGSHITGELFF; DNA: TGCGCCGGCAGCCACATTACCGGGGAGCTGTTTTTT
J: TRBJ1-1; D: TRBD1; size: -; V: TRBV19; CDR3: CASSVQGVTEAFF; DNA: TGTGCCAGTAGTGTACAGGGGGTGACTGAAGCTTTCTTT
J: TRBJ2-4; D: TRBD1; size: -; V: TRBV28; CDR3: CASEGQGPYQVQYF; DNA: TGTGCCAGCGAAGGACAGGGGCCGTATCAAGTGCAGTACTTC
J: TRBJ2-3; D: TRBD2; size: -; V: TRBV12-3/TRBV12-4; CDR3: CASSFLAGDPTDTQYF; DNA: TGTGCCAGCAGTTTTCTAGCGGGGGACCCCACAGATACGCAGTATTTT
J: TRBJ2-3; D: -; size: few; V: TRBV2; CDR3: CASRGMVTDTQYF; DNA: TGTGCCAGCAGGGGAATGGTCACAGATACGCAGTATTTT
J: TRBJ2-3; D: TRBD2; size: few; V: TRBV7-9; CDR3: CASSLDSGRGDTQYF; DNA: TGTGCCAGCAGCTTAGATAGCGGGCGGGGAGATACGCAGTATTTT
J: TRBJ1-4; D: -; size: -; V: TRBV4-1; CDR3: CASSPQPGVLSATNEKLFF; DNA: TGCGCCAGCAGCCCCCAACCTGGCGTTCTGAGTGCAACTAATGAAAAACTGTTTTTT
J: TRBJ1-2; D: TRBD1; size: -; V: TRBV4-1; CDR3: CASSQDSLRRGPYGYTF; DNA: TGCGCCAGCAGCCAAGACAGTCTACGGAGGGGGCCGTATGGCTACACCTTC
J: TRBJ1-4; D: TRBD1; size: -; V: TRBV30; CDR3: CAWSPGQGTNEKLFF; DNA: TGTGCCTGGAGTCCGGGACAGGGGACTAATGAAAAACTGTTTTTT
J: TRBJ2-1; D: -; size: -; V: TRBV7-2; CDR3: CASSLDPAREQFF; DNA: TGTGCCAGCAGCTTAGATCCCGCCCGTGAGCAGTTCTTC